The source of this T cell receptor (beta chain) is a study of early stage breast cancer tumors. Findings and caveats of the study: Compared with adjacent normal breast, tumors showed about 2.5-fold denser, more clonal T cells. In most of the 16 patients, blood comparison separated tumor from normal breast. Most shared enriched TCRB sequences were commonly generated ones.

Produced via immunoSEQ multiplex PCR; TCRdb's table is partial and in-frame only. The repertoire includes some 70,000 clones, around four fifths of them detected once, and about 3.6% sits in the top ten. In the case of this clone: As yet, its antigen is unknown.

The CDR3 is made up of 13 amino acids. Germline CDR1 is MNHNY and CDR2 is SVGAGI (reference sequence). Trimming shortened V by 6 bases and J by 6 bases, and 14 bases separated the two germline ends. This chain connects TRBV6-6 to TRBJ1-2, with D tentatively TRBD1 (6 bases). The origin of this receptor is a person in their 60s with breast cancer. Input material: blood. CDR3 coding DNA: TGTGCCAGCAGCCTGTGGACAGACGATGGCTACACCTTC. Its translation is CASSLWTDDGYTF.